This TCR beta chain was recorded in a study of blood T cells in healthy people across ages. Combining a sample-barcoded 5' primer with a J-beta primer mix, a second PCR ran for roughly 7 to 12 cycles. One entry per CDR3 protein, called by TCRdb with MiXCR from the 5' RACE reads. Found here are about 1.6 million distinct CDR3 sequences, roughly 32% of them singletons; the top ten hold approximately 10%. This CDR3 contains 15 residues. Trimming cost V 3 bases and J 8 bases; bases outside gene matches: 9. Germline V lookup: CDR1 LGHNA, CDR2 YNFKEQ. This clonotype came up a few times. The chain joins TRBV4-2 to TRBJ1-5; 8 nucleotides line up with TRBD1. The TCR comes from a woman in her 30s in good health. The sample comprised blood. CDR3 region: CASSQEDRGMKPQHF. CDR3 nucleotides: TGTGCCAGCAGCCAGGAAGACAGGGGAATGAAGCCCCAGCATTTT.